This T cell receptor (beta chain) was sequenced in a study of blood T cell repertoires in COVID-19. The overall study: Sites across the United States, Italy and Spain contributed samples from acute and convalescent COVID-19.

Original data processing: Amplification of reference gene primers provided the estimated nucleated cell counts. Measured with immunoSEQ multiplex PCR; TCRdb has only the in-frame clones, and not every one. V and J calls plus clone size are reproduced from that table; the DNA served to infer D and trimming. The sample has 390,000 or so clones, over 75% seen once. The germline V and J ends were trimmed by 2 bases and 1 base, with 9 bases remaining between them. The CDR3 runs 15 residues. Germline-derived CDR1 and CDR2 are MGHRA and YSYEKL. The V gene is TRBV4-1, the J gene TRBJ1-5; D uncertain. This clonotype was sampled from a man younger than 30 who had recovered from COVID-19. Sequencing used PBMCs or T cells enriched from blood (not recorded which). CDR3: CASSQPLDSNQPQHF. CDR3 DNA: TGCGCCAGCAGCCAACCGCTAGACAGCAATCAGCCCCAGCATTTT.